A single sample gave rise to the 21 T cell receptor beta chains below, sequenced in a study of tumor-infiltrating lymphocytes in glioblastoma multiforme. TCR beta libraries were built from RNA through three nested multiplex PCR rounds using modified ARM-PCR. TCRdb re-called the multiplex PCR reads with MiXCR, one entry per CDR3 protein. The table lists approximately 12,000 distinct CDR3 sequences, over 60% of them singletons. The material sequenced was brain tumor tissue. Receptors originate from a male donor with glioblastoma.

By share of the sample, this clonotype is medium-sized (0.01 to 0.1%). The chain is built from TRBV4-2 and TRBJ2-3; 11 bases are shared with TRBD2. Per the germline V gene, CDR1 is LGHNA and CDR2 is YNFKEQ. The ends lost 1 base at V and 0 bases at J; junction bases unmatched: 6. The CDR3 sequence is 18 residues long. The CDR3 sequence: CASSQGSGRARSTDTQYF. The CDR3 region has the DNA TGTGCCAGCAGCCAAGGTAGCGGGAGGGCGCGAAGCACAGATACGCAGTATTTT.

The chain links TRBV29-1 to TRBJ2-2; weak D call: TRBD1 (5 bases). Germline V gene lookup returns CDR1 SQVTM and CDR2 ANQGSEA. Trimming left V 6 bases short and J 2 bases short, with 7 bases between. This CDR3 comprises 12 residues. CDR3 coding DNA: TGCAGCGTGCAGGGAAACACCGGGGAGCTGTTTTTT. As protein: CSVQGNTGELFF.

Here the CDR3 DNA reads TGTGCCAGCAGCCTCGGGACCAGCACGGGTGAGCAGTTCTTC. The encoded protein is CASSLGTSTGEQFF. The rearrangement links TRBV5-5 to TRBJ2-1; tentatively, D is TRBD1 or TRBD2 (5 bases each). Trimming left V 4 bases short and J 9 bases short, with 17 bases between. Looked up from germline, CDR1 is SGHKS and CDR2 is YYEKEE (reference sequence). The CDR3 spans 14 residues.

This clonotype was counted many times. The chain joins TRBV28 to TRBJ1-4; D is possibly TRBD1 (5 bases). V shed 2 bases and J shed 7 bases, with 11 bases lying between them. The germline CDR1 and CDR2 sequences are MDHEN and SYDVKM. The CDR3 covers 14 residues. This CDR3 is CASSLIGEGEKLFF. For the CDR3, the DNA is TGTGCCAGCAGTTTAATAGGGGAAGGTGAAAAACTGTTTTTT.

This rearrangement joins TRBV11-3 to TRBJ2-2, with D maybe TRBD2 (6 bases). CDR3 length: 18 residues. Trimming took 5 bases from V and 9 from J, leaving 28 bases between them. Per the germline V gene, CDR1 is SGHNT and CDR2 is YENEEA. The CDR3 sequence is CASSTTSRLVGETWELFF. CDR3 bases: TGTGCCAGCAGCACCACATCCAGACTAGTGGGAGAAACCTGGGAGCTGTTTTTT.

This clonotype is medium-sized within its sample. The CDR3 ends on some other residue instead of the conserved phenylalanine or tryptophan, so this is likely a read error. The chain recombines TRBV20-1 with TRBJ2-7; 9 bases align to TRBD1. J lost 2 bases, V lost 5 bases, and 7 bases had no gene match. The CDR3 runs to 14 residues. Germline V lookup: CDR1 DFQATT, CDR2 SNEGSKA (reference sequence). CDR3 sequence reads: CSAATGGHPYEQYI. The CDR3 DNA follows: TGCAGTGCTGCCACAGGGGGCCATCCCTACGAGCAGTACATC.

As concerns this clonotype: This likely comes from a read error, as the CDR3 has no conserved phenylalanine or tryptophan at its end. The limits of the CDR3 on the DNA are not certain, so only TCRdb's listed CDR3 is given. The chain's CDR3 is CANSLVPDEHFL. The V and J genes are TRBV11-3 and TRBJ2-1. The CDR3 totals 12 residues, both ends included. Germline CDR1 is SGHNT and CDR2 is YENEEA.

About this clonotype: A read error may produce the germline difference seen at one junction end. This chain connects TRBV6-1 to TRBJ2-5, with D possibly being TRBD1 or TRBD2 (5 bases each). Germline values: CDR1 MNHNS, CDR2 SASEGT. The CDR3 consists of 14 residues. The CDR3 bases are TGTGTCAGCACAATCGGGACCAACCAAGAGACCCAATACTTC. Its translation: CVSTIGTNQETQYF.

V gene TRBV20-1 combines with J gene TRBJ2-3, with TRBD2 matching over 9 bases. CDR1 and CDR2 from the germline V gene are DFQATT and SNEGSKA (reference sequence). The V and J ends lost 0 bases and 10 bases, in that order; junction bases with no gene match: 11. The CDR3 loop spans 15 amino acids. As DNA, the CDR3 is TGCAGTGCTAGAGACCCAGCGGGAGGAACAGAAGCGCAGTATTTT. Amino acids: CSARDPAGGTEAQYF.

Details on this clonotype: An end of the junction does not agree with germline; a read error may underlie this. The rearrangement links TRBV7-9 to TRBJ2-3; D not certain. CDR3 size: 16 residues. Germline V gene data show CDR1 as SEHNR and CDR2 as FQNEAQ (reference sequence). CDR3 protein: CASGLPDSSETDTQYF. CDR3 DNA sequence: TGTGCCAGCGGCTTACCCGATTCGTCAGAGACAGATACGCAGTATTTT.

In this sample, this clonotype turned up once. This likely comes from a read error, as the CDR3 has no conserved phenylalanine or tryptophan at its end. V is TRBV29-1 and J is TRBJ2-2; D is uncertain. The V end lost 6 bases, the J end lost 10 bases, and 9 bases lay between the germline ends. CDR1 and CDR2 from the germline V gene are SQVTM and ANQGSEA. This CDR3 is 10 amino acids long. The CDR3 DNA follows: TGCAGCGTCCTCACCAAGGAGCTGTTTTCT. Protein sequence: CSVLTKELFS.

This clonotype has only a few counts. Here the CDR3 reads CASSFGTGPHGYTF. For the CDR3, the DNA is TGTGCCAGCAGCTTCGGGACAGGCCCGCACGGCTACACCTTC. The rearrangement uses TRBV5-6 and TRBJ1-2; 8 bases fit TRBD1. The CDR3 extends over 14 amino acids. Germline V gene data show CDR1 as SGHDT and CDR2 as YYEEEE. The J segment lost 8 bases and the V segment lost 2 bases, leaving 8 bases of the junction unmatched.

On this clonotype: At one end the junction does not follow the germline gene, possibly because of a read error. This sequence joins TRBV10-3 and TRBJ2-7, with 8 bases aligning to TRBD1. Germline CDR1 ENHRY, CDR2 SYGVKD. The CDR3 spans 15 residues. Here the CDR3 DNA reads TGTCCCATCAGTGAGGCGACAGGGGCCTCCTACGAGCAGTACTTC. Translation: CPISEATGASYEQYF.

This clonotype was picked up one time. This clone may be a read error of a much larger clone one base away. CDR3 in amino acids: CASSLSSGFSYEQYF. Here the CDR3 DNA reads TGTGCCAGCAGCTTAAGCTCAGGGTTTTCCTACGAGCAGTACTTC. The chain links TRBV11-2 to TRBJ2-7; perhaps TRBD1 as D (5 bases). V was trimmed by 2 bases and J by 1 base, leaving 12 bases between them. The CDR3 loop spans 15 amino acids. From germline, CDR1 is SGHAT and CDR2 FQNNGV.

By sample share, this clonotype is medium-sized. The J gene is TRBJ2-7, the V gene TRBV20-1; D is uncertain. This CDR3 has 12 amino acids. Germline CDR1 reads DFQATT; CDR2 reads SNEGSKA (reference sequence). V gave up 4 bases and J gave up 3 bases, with 10 bases separating them. This CDR3 reads CSATKLGYEQYF. In nucleotides, the CDR3 is TGCAGTGCTACAAAATTGGGCTACGAGCAGTACTTC.

Notes on this clonotype: As the CDR3 is not closed by the conserved phenylalanine or tryptophan, this likely results from a read error. The DNA is left out, because the CDR3 cannot be placed on it with certainty; the CDR3 is given as TCRdb lists it. The chain carries TRBV6-5 and TRBJ2-7; the D call of TRBD2 is as the table states it, not checked on the DNA. The CDR3 extends over 13 residues, inclusive of both ends. The germline gives CDR1 MNHEY, CDR2 SVGAGI. The CDR3 is CASSPGLAGLRVL.

Points on this clonotype: Since no conserved phenylalanine or tryptophan closes the CDR3, a read error is the likely cause. The chain employs TRBV6-1 and TRBJ1-5; no definite D call. Germline lookup yields CDR1 MNHNS and CDR2 SASEGT. The CDR3 has 13 amino acids. The CDR3 is CASSLSHNQPQHL. The CDR3 DNA follows: TGTGCCAGCAGCCTCAGCCACAATCAACCCCAGCATTTA.

The chain is built from TRBV5-4 and TRBJ2-7, with TRBD1 as a possible D gene (6 bases). V lost 4 bases and J 12 bases, leaving 23 bases between the germline ends. CDR3 length equals 14 residues. Germline V gene sequence: CDR1 SGHNT, CDR2 YYREEE (reference sequence). The CDR3 is CASSPEQGTHESYF. As DNA, the CDR3 is TGTGCCAGCAGCCCTGAACAGGGAACCCACGAGTCGTACTTC.

In the case of this clonotype: This clone may be a read error of a much larger clone one base away. The chain couples TRBV11-2 to TRBJ2-7, with D perhaps assigned TRBD1 or TRBD2 (6 bases each). The germline V gene has CDR1 SGHAT and CDR2 FQNNGV. The CDR3 loop spans 15 amino acids. The CDR3, as DNA: TGTGCCAGCAGTTCCCCAGGAGGGGGAACGTACGACCAGTACTTC. This codes for CASSSPGGGTYDQYF.

V gene TRBV11-2 combines with J gene TRBJ2-5, with 13 bases matching TRBD2. V dropped 6 bases and J dropped 6; count of bases not matched to a gene: 4. The CDR3 extends over 14 amino acids. The germline V gene has CDR1 SGHAT and CDR2 FQNNGV. CDR3 in DNA: TGTGCCAGCAGAACGGGACTAGCGGGACAGACCCAGTACTTC. This gives the protein CASRTGLAGQTQYF.

In its sample, this clonotype was seen a few times. Germline and junction disagree at one end, which may indicate a read error. The rearrangement joins TRBV29-1 to TRBJ1-6; 7 bases are a match to TRBD1. The germline V gene encodes CDR1 SQVTM and CDR2 ANQGSEA. CDR3 size: 13 residues. The chain's CDR3 is CNVARDRESPLHF. The DNA for the CDR3 is TGCAACGTTGCCCGGGACAGAGAATCACCCCTCCACTTC.